This TCR beta chain was recorded in a study of stem cell transplantation in POMP-related autoinflammatory disease. Study-wide background: Before transplant: CD4+ naive skewing, low CD8+ proportions, reduced cytokine secretion. Study-level findings and limits: Across all analyzed T-cell subsets, patients with PRAID tended toward reduced diversity and increased clonality. Unique TRB V-J gene pairings were limited in number in patients with PRAID.

Concerning this clone itself: Its antigen remains unknown.

PRAID featured immunodeficiency plus autoinflammation. The CDR3 sequence is 15 residues long. V lost 3 bases, J lost 4 bases, and 16 bases lay in between. Germline values: CDR1 SGHKS, CDR2 YYEKEE (reference sequence). The method was immunoSEQ multiplex PCR; TCRdb's version includes in-frame clones alone and lacks a portion of them. The table lists roughly 28,000 clones, around 86% of them singletons. The receptor was isolated from a human donor with POMP-related autoinflammation and immune dysregulation (PRAID). This specimen was CD4+ T cells from PBMCs, taken before stem cell transplantation. V usage is TRBV5-5 and J usage is TRBJ1-1, with D tentatively TRBD1 (6 bases). The CDR3 region has the DNA TGTGCCAGCAGCTCACTACAGGGCACGGCCACTGAAGCTTTCTTT. It codes for CASSSLQGTATEAFF. Using reference TRBV5-5 and TRBJ1-1 for the parts outside the CDR3, the full variable domain is DAGVTQSPTHLIKTRGQQVTLRCSPISGHKSVSWYQQVLGQGPQFIFQYYEKEERGRGNFPDRFSARQFPNYSSELNVNALLLGDSALYLCASSSLQGTATEAFFGQGTRLTVV.